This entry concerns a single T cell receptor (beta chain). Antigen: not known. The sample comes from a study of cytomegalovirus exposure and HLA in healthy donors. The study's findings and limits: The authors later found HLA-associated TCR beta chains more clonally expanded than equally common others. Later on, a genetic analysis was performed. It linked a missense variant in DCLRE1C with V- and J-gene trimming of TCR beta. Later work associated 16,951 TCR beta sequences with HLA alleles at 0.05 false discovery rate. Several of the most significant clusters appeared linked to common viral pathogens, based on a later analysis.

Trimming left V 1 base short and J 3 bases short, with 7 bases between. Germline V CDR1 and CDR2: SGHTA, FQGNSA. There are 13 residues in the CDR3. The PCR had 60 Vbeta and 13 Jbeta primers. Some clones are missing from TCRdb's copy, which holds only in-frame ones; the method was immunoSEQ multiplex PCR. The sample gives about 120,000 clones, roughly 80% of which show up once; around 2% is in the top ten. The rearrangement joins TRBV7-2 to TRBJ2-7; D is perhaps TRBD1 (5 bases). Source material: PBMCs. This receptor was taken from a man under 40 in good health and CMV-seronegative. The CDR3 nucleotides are TGTGCCAGCAGCTTAGAGGGGAACTACGAGCAGTACTTC. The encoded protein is CASSLEGNYEQYF.